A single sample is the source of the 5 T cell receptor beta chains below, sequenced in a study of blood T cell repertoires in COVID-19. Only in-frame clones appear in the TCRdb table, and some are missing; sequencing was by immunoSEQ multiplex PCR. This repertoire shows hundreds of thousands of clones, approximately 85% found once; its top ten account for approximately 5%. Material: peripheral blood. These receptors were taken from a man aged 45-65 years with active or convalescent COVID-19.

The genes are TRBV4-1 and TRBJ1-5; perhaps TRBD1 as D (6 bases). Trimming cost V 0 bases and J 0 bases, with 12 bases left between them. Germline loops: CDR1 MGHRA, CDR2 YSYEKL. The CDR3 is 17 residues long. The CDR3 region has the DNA TGCGCCAGCAGCCAAGAAGGGACACCTTATAGCAATCAGCCCCAGCATTTT. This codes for CASSQEGTPYSNQPQHF.

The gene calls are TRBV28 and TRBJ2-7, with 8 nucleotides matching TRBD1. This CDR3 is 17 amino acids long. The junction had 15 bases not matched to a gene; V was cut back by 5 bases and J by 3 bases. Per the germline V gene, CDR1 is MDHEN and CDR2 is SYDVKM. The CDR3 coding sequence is TGTGCCAGCAGTACCCGCCCGCAGGGGGCCTCTGTCTACGAGCAGTACTTC. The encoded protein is CASSTRPQGASVYEQYF.

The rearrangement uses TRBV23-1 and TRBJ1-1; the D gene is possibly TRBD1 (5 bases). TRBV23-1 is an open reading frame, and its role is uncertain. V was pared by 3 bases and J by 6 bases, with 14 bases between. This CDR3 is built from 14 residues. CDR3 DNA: TGCGCCAGCAGTCAGCCTCCAGGGTTTGCTGAAGCTTTCTTT. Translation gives CASSQPPGFAEAFF.

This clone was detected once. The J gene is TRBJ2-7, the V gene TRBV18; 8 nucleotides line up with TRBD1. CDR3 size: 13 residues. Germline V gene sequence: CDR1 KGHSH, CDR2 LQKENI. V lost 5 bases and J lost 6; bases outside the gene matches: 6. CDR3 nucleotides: TGTGCCAGCTCAGGTTTTGGACAGGGCGAGCAGTACTTC. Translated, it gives CASSGFGQGEQYF.

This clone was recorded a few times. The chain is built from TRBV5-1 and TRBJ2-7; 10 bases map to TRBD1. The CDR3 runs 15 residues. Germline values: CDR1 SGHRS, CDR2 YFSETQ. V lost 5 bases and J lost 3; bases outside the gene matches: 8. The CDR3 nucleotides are TGCGCCAGCAGTTCGGGCGGGACAGGGGTCTACGAGCAGTACTTC. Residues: CASSSGGTGVYEQYF.